One and the same sample provided the 15 T cell receptor beta chains below, sequenced in a study of control samples from healthy donors and cancer patients. The data were produced by immunoSEQ multiplex PCR, yet TCRdb's version contains in-frame clones alone and is incomplete. The table includes some 77,000 clones, 85% to 90% detected once. The sample was blood. Receptor source: a woman aged 55-70 years in good health.

The chain carries TRBV13 and TRBJ2-1; D call uncertain. The CDR3 has 14 residues. Germline V gene sequence: CDR1 PRHDT, CDR2 FYEKMQ (reference sequence). The V and J ends lost 5 bases and 0 bases respectively, with 8 bases between them. The CDR3 is CASSLLVSYNEQFF. CDR3 nucleotides: TGTGCCAGCAGCCTACTCGTCTCCTACAATGAGCAGTTCTTC.

This clone was counted a single time. CDR3 sequence: CAWSVDIGNTIYF. CDR3 sequence (DNA): TGTGCCTGGAGTGTAGACATTGGAAACACCATATATTTT. The chain uses TRBV30 and TRBJ1-3; no definite D call. With 0 bases removed from V and 3 bases from J, the gap between germline ends came to 6 bases. The CDR3 length is 13 residues. The germline CDR1 and CDR2 sequences are GTSNPN and SVGIG (reference sequence).

Here the CDR3 reads CATSREGYNEQFF. The CDR3 nucleotides read TGTGCCACCAGCAGAGAAGGGTACAATGAGCAGTTCTTC. This chain uses TRBV15 with TRBJ2-1; no definite D call. Germline V CDR1 and CDR2: LNHNV, YYDKDF (reference sequence). V lost 0 bases to trimming and J lost 4 bases, with 4 bases between them. CDR3 size: 13 residues.

The V and J genes are TRBV28 and TRBJ2-5, with 8 bases aligning to TRBD2. Germline V CDR1 and CDR2: MDHEN, SYDVKM. The CDR3 has 15 amino acids. Unmatched junction bases numbered 7, after V lost 2 bases and J lost 5 bases. CDR3 nucleotide sequence: TGTGCCAGCAGTTTAGGTGCTAGCGGGTTGGAGACCCAGTACTTC. Encoded protein: CASSLGASGLETQYF.

This chain links TRBV6-7 with TRBJ2-5; TRBD2 aligns across 15 bases. TRBV6-7 is marked as an open reading frame, function uncertain. The CDR3 has 19 residues. J gave up 2 bases and V 6 bases, and 13 bases lay outside the gene matches. For the CDR3, the DNA is TGTGCCAGCAGGCAACACCCGGGACTAGCGGGAGGCCAGCAAGAGACCCAGTACTTC. This sequence encodes CASRQHPGLAGGQQETQYF.

The chain is built from TRBV28 and TRBJ1-2; unclear D gene. This CDR3 spans 12 amino acids. From germline, CDR1 is MDHEN and CDR2 SYDVKM. The V end was cut by 7 bases, the J end by 3 bases, with 9 bases between. CDR3 DNA: TGTGCCAGCACTCGTACCGACTATGGCTACACCTTC. It codes for CASTRTDYGYTF.

This clone was seen once. The J gene is TRBJ2-4, the V gene TRBV6-2 or TRBV6-3; tentatively, D is TRBD1 or TRBD2 (6 bases each). The V gene's germline CDR1 is MNHEY and CDR2 SVGEGT. The CDR3 has 17 amino acids. V lost 0 bases, J lost 0 bases, and 12 bases lay in between. CDR3 sequence (DNA): TGTGCCAGCAGTTACTCGCGGGACACTCTAGCCAAAAACATTCAGTACTTC. Translation: CASSYSRDTLAKNIQYF.

The chain combines TRBV6-5 with TRBJ2-1; the D gene is possibly TRBD2 (7 bases). Germline-derived CDR1 and CDR2 are MNHEY and SVGAGI. Trimming took off 6 bases at V and 8 bases at J, with 20 bases between the two ends. This CDR3 is built from 15 residues. The CDR3 region is CASRGARSGTDEQFF. The CDR3 nucleotides are TGTGCCAGCAGGGGGGCCCGCAGCGGGACGGATGAGCAGTTCTTC.

A single count supports this clone. Here the CDR3 reads CASSGGGVLQPQHF. CDR3 DNA: TGTGCCAGCAGTGGTGGAGGGGTCCTGCAGCCCCAGCATTTT. The genes are TRBV2 and TRBJ1-5, with a weak D call TRBD1 (5 bases). Trimming removed 4 bases at V and 7 bases at J, with 14 bases between. CDR1 and CDR2 (germline): SNHLY, FYNNEI. CDR3 size: 14 residues.

The chain is built from TRBV5-5 and TRBJ1-5; TRBD1 agrees at 8 bases. In germline, CDR1 is SGHKS, CDR2 YYEKEE (reference sequence). The CDR3 length is 15 residues. J gave up 6 bases and V 4 bases, and 9 bases lay outside the gene matches. CDR3: CASSSDRGAGQPQHF. The CDR3 DNA follows: TGTGCCAGCAGCAGCGACAGGGGAGCTGGTCAGCCCCAGCATTTT.

As DNA, the CDR3 is TGTGCCAGCAGTGACAGACAGGGCTCTGGGGCCAACGTCCTGACTTTC. Encoded protein: CASSDRQGSGANVLTF. This chain uses TRBV6-4 with TRBJ2-6; 7 bases map to TRBD1. In germline, CDR1 is MRHNA, CDR2 SNTAGT. After removal of 2 bases from V and 0 bases from J, the junction contained 1 base not matched to a gene. This CDR3 comprises 16 residues.

This clone was seen only once. V is TRBV7-9 and J is TRBJ1-4; 7 bases agree with TRBD1. The CDR3 is 14 amino acids. Per the germline V gene, CDR1 is SEHNR and CDR2 is FQNEAQ (reference sequence). With V trimmed by 6 bases and J by 10 bases, 11 bases remained unmatched. CDR3 residues: CASRPPGNRGKLFF. The DNA for the CDR3 is TGTGCCAGCAGACCACCGGGAAACAGGGGAAAACTGTTTTTT. The entire variable domain, with the rest obtained from reference TRBV7-9 and TRBJ1-4, is as follows: DTGVSQNPRHKITKRGQNVTFRCDPISEHNRLYWYRQTLGQGPEFLTYFQNEAQLEKSRLLSDRFSAERPKGSFSTLEIQRTEQGDSAMYLCASRPPGNRGKLFFGSGTQLSVL.

The V gene is TRBV19, the J gene TRBJ1-2; no reliable D call. The germline V gene encodes CDR1 LNHDA and CDR2 SQIVND (reference sequence). V was cut by 5 bases and J by 4 bases, with 8 bases left in between. The CDR3 consists of 12 residues. The CDR3 region is CASSFISYGYTF. In nucleotides, the CDR3 is TGTGCCAGTAGTTTTATTTCCTATGGCTACACCTTC.

The genes are TRBV27 and TRBJ1-1, with D possibly matching TRBD1 (5 bases). Trimming left V 3 bases short and J 4 bases short, with 9 bases between. Germline CDR1 is MNHEY and CDR2 is SMNVEV (reference sequence). This CDR3 comprises 13 residues. CDR3 protein: CASSFRRVTEAFF. The CDR3, as DNA: TGTGCCAGCAGTTTCCGCAGGGTCACTGAAGCTTTCTTT.

The rearrangement uses TRBV5-8 and TRBJ1-3; TRBD1 might be the D (5 bases). The V gene's germline CDR1 is SGHTS and CDR2 YDEGEE. The CDR3 sequence is 14 residues long. The germline V and J ends were trimmed by 4 bases and 1 base, with 9 bases remaining between them. As DNA, the CDR3 is TGTGCCAGCAGCCGGGGGTCTTCTGGAAACACCATATATTTT. Translated, it gives CASSRGSSGNTIYF.